Below, 22 T cell receptor beta chains from the same sample are listed, as sequenced in a study of blood T cell repertoires in COVID-19. The repertoire was sequenced with immunoSEQ multiplex PCR; TCRdb's copy has only in-frame clones and lacks some. The data contain more than 85,000 clones, about 85% of them singletons. The sequenced sample consisted of peripheral blood. The receptors were sampled from a human donor in a cohort sampled during active COVID-19.

J is TRBJ1-2 and V is TRBV14; no firm D call. Germline loops: CDR1 SGHDN, CDR2 FVKESK. V was pared by 0 bases and J by 7 bases, with 15 bases between. The CDR3 spans 15 residues. The CDR3 loop reads CASSQESWLRSGYTF. As DNA, the CDR3 is TGTGCCAGCAGCCAAGAGTCATGGCTGCGGAGTGGCTACACCTTC.

The V gene is TRBV11-2, the J gene TRBJ1-2; D remains ambiguous. This CDR3 has 13 residues. Trimming removed 6 bases from V and 8 bases from J, with 16 bases in between. The V gene's germline CDR1 is SGHAT and CDR2 FQNNGV. CDR3 in DNA: TGTGCCAGCAGGGCTTTGGCCCTTGTGGGCTACACCTTC. This codes for CASRALALVGYTF.

The chain carries TRBV6-5 and TRBJ2-7; 9 bases are a match to TRBD2. Germline V gives CDR1 MNHEY, CDR2 SVGAGI. The CDR3 length is 16 residues. The ends lost 4 bases at V and 2 bases at J; junction bases unmatched: 9. The CDR3, as DNA: TGTGCCAGCAGTTGGGGTCTAGCGGGACCCACCTACGAGCAGTACTTC. It translates to CASSWGLAGPTYEQYF.

The V gene is TRBV9, the J gene TRBJ2-1; 8 nucleotides align to TRBD2. Germline loops: CDR1 SGDLS, CDR2 YYNGEE. The CDR3 consists of 16 residues. Trimming at V came to 2 bases and at J to 0 bases, leaving 4 bases not matched to a gene. This CDR3 is CASSVGGVPSYNEQFF. CDR3 sequence (DNA): TGTGCCAGCAGCGTCGGGGGGGTCCCCTCCTACAATGAGCAGTTCTTC.

J is TRBJ2-5 and V is TRBV7-2; 12 bases are shared with TRBD2. This CDR3 spans 15 amino acids. CDR1 SGHTA and CDR2 FQGNSA come from the germline V gene. The V segment lost 5 bases and the J segment 4 bases; nucleotides outside the gene matches: 5. CDR3 sequence: CASSPEGLAGETQYF. DNA for the CDR3: TGTGCCAGCAGCCCTGAGGGACTAGCGGGAGAGACCCAGTACTTC.

The V and J genes are TRBV5-1 and TRBJ1-4; the match to TRBD1 covers 9 bases. From germline, CDR1 is SGHRS and CDR2 YFSETQ. V lost 4 bases and J lost 4; bases outside the gene matches: 2. CDR3 length: 14 residues. The CDR3 DNA follows: TGCGCCAGCAGCACAGGGGGCGGTAATGAAAAACTGTTTTTT. It translates to CASSTGGGNEKLFF.

The chain links TRBV9 to TRBJ1-6; D remains unclear. The V gene's germline CDR1 is SGDLS and CDR2 YYNGEE. The CDR3 spans 15 residues. With 6 bases removed from V and 0 bases from J, the gap between germline ends came to 10 bases. CDR3 sequence reads: CASTRGDSYNSPLHF. The CDR3 DNA follows: TGTGCCAGCACCCGAGGCGACTCCTATAATTCACCCCTCCACTTT.

This rearrangement joins TRBV18 to TRBJ2-7, with 7 bases matching TRBD1. The V gene end was trimmed by 1 base and the J gene end by 6 bases; junction bases not matched to a gene: 3. This CDR3 is 13 amino acids long. Per germline, CDR1 KGHSH and CDR2 LQKENI. This chain's CDR3 is CASSPHGQAEQYF. CDR3 bases: TGTGCCAGCTCACCACACGGACAGGCCGAGCAGTACTTC.

The chain recombines TRBV5-1 with TRBJ2-5; D call uncertain. This CDR3 is 14 amino acids long. The germline CDR1 and CDR2 sequences are SGHRS and YFSETQ. V was clipped by 0 bases and J by 4 bases, with 10 bases between them. The CDR3 loop is CASSLAPAVETQYF. CDR3 DNA sequence: TGCGCCAGCAGCTTGGCCCCCGCAGTAGAGACCCAGTACTTC.

Only a few counts were recorded for this clone. This sequence joins TRBV5-4 and TRBJ1-5; TRBD1 is a possible D gene (5 bases). The V gene lost 4 bases and the J gene lost 4 bases, with 9 bases spanning the gap. This CDR3 is 13 amino acids long. CDR1 is SGHNT, CDR2 YYREEE, per germline (reference sequence). As DNA, the CDR3 is TGTGCCAGCAGCCCGGACAATAATCAGCCCCAGCATTTT. Translating gives CASSPDNNQPQHF. Using reference TRBV5-4 and TRBJ1-5 for the parts outside the CDR3, the full variable domain is ETGVTQSPTHLIKTRGQQVTLRCSSQSGHNTVSWYQQALGQGPQFIFQYYREEENGRGNFPPRFSGLQFPNYSSELNVNALELDDSALYLCASSPDNNQPQHFGDGTRLSIL.

The gene calls are TRBV7-3 and TRBJ1-2, with 8 bases fitting TRBD1. This CDR3 contains 15 residues. Germline lookup yields CDR1 SGHTA and CDR2 FQGTGA. Trimming removed 4 bases from V and 8 bases from J; junction bases left unmatched: 12. CDR3 residues: CASSSGSQGAWGYTF. The CDR3 DNA follows: TGTGCCAGCAGCTCGGGAAGCCAGGGGGCGTGGGGCTACACCTTC.

The rearrangement uses TRBV5-8 and TRBJ1-3; D gene uncertain. In germline, CDR1 is SGHTS, CDR2 YDEGEE. The ends were cut back, 0 bases at V and 0 bases at J, with 7 bases in the middle. CDR3 length: 15 residues. The CDR3 coding sequence is TGTGCCAGCAGCTTGGGACGGGTCTCTGGAAACACCATATATTTT. Its protein is CASSLGRVSGNTIYF.

The chain has TRBV6-5 and TRBJ1-2, with 9 nucleotides matching TRBD1. CDR1 is MNHEY and CDR2 is SVGAGI in the germline V gene. The CDR3 loop spans 14 amino acids. V lost 4 bases and J lost 6; bases outside the gene matches: 6. The CDR3, as DNA: TGTGCCAGCAGTTCGCGGGGACAGGGCAATGGCTACACCTTC. It codes for CASSSRGQGNGYTF.

This clone was picked up one time. CDR3 amino acids: CASSLVSRRDPGEQFF. The CDR3 bases are TGTGCCAGCAGCTTAGTAAGTCGTCGTGATCCGGGGGAGCAGTTCTTC. The V call is TRBV11-2, the J call TRBJ2-1; D might be TRBD2 (5 bases). From germline, CDR1 is SGHAT and CDR2 FQNNGV. The CDR3 is 16 amino acids. V was cut by 1 base and J by 10 bases, with 20 bases left in between.

This rearrangement joins TRBV5-1 to TRBJ2-3; TRBD2 aligns across 9 bases. V shed 2 bases and J 6 bases; nucleotides not matched to a gene: 7. Germline assignment: CDR1 SGHRS and CDR2 YFSETQ. The length of the CDR3 is 15 residues. CDR3 in amino acids: CASSLGGGARDTQYF. The CDR3 DNA follows: TGCGCCAGCAGCTTAGGCGGGGGGGCCCGGGATACGCAGTATTTT.

This clone was counted only a few times. The chain has TRBV4-3 and TRBJ2-1, with a possible D match to TRBD1 (6 bases). V lost 0 bases to trimming and J lost 12 bases, with 12 bases between them. CDR1 LGHNA and CDR2 YSLEER come from the germline V gene. The CDR3 runs to 13 residues. The CDR3 DNA is TGCGCCAGCAGCCAAGATACAAGGGACATGCAGTTCTTC. Protein product: CASSQDTRDMQFF.

The rearrangement uses TRBV12-3 or TRBV12-4 and TRBJ2-1, with no clear D. The CDR3 spans 12 residues. The V and J ends lost 5 bases and 4 bases respectively, with 6 bases between them. CDR3 DNA sequence: TGTGCCAGCAGTCCTCAGTACAATGAGCAGTTCTTC. Protein: CASSPQYNEQFF.

This chain uses TRBV12-3 or TRBV12-4 with TRBJ1-2; 9 bases line up with TRBD1. CDR3 length: 12 amino acids. V lost 5 bases to trimming and J lost 7 bases; unmatched junction nucleotides: 2. DNA of the CDR3: TGTGCCAGCAGTCCACAGGGGGCTGGCTACACCTTC. Its translation: CASSPQGAGYTF.

This clone turned up a few times. The V and J genes are TRBV3-1 (or the pseudogene TRBV3-2) and TRBJ1-6; 7 bases fit TRBD1. The germline V gene has CDR1 LGHDT and CDR2 YNNKEL (reference sequence). The CDR3 runs 15 residues. V shed 4 bases and J 8 bases; nucleotides not matched to a gene: 8. The CDR3 protein is CASSPLGGPYSPLHF. CDR3 nucleotides: TGTGCCAGCAGCCCCTTAGGGGGCCCATATTCACCCCTCCACTTT.

CDR3 nucleotide sequence: TGCGCCAGCAGCCATTTGACAGGGGACCATGAGCAGTTCTTC. The encoded protein is CASSHLTGDHEQFF. The chain couples TRBV4-3 to TRBJ2-1; TRBD1 matches at 8 bases. The V and J ends lost 3 bases and 8 bases, in that order; junction bases with no gene match: 6. CDR3 length: 14 residues. Germline-derived CDR1 and CDR2 are LGHNA and YSLEER.

The CDR3 here is CASSFFMVGTRQARNYGYTF. The CDR3 DNA reads TGTGCCAGCAGTTTTTTTATGGTAGGGACAAGACAGGCGAGGAACTATGGCTACACCTTC. This sequence joins TRBV28 and TRBJ1-2; D possibly corresponds to TRBD1 (6 bases). Germline V gene lookup returns CDR1 MDHEN and CDR2 SYDVKM. CDR3 length: 20 amino acids. Trimming shortened V by 3 bases and J by 2 bases, and 28 bases separated the two germline ends.

The chain combines TRBV6-5 with TRBJ2-7; 9 bases are a match to TRBD2. Germline V gives CDR1 MNHEY, CDR2 SVGAGI. V shed 2 bases and J 4 bases; nucleotides not matched to a gene: 6. This CDR3 has 15 amino acids. The CDR3 spells CASSYRRGGEYEQYF. As DNA, the CDR3 is TGTGCCAGCAGTTACCGGCGGGGGGGAGAATACGAGCAGTACTTC.